This T cell receptor (beta chain) was recorded in a study of vaccination effects on CD4 cells after COVID-19. About the research overall: All participants had two doses of either the BNT162b2 or mRNA-1273 vaccine.

Antigen-specific CD4+ T cells were expanded with viral peptide pools in the ViraFEST assay before sequencing. An approximately 10-day culture period preceded the isolation of CD4+ T cells. Nucleocapsid antibody tests were negative, and the vaccine recipients had no prior SARS-CoV-2 infection. The table came from immunoSEQ multiplex PCR; TCRdb's copy has only in-frame clones and leaves some out. Here the sample spans around 41,000 clones, roughly 79% being singletons. This clone appeared a few times. Its antigen is currently unknown. Per germline, CDR1 SGHTA and CDR2 FQGNSA. The CDR3 runs 14 residues. V was trimmed by 1 base and J by 7 bases, leaving 11 bases between them. Study-wide results and limits: Few convalescent patients, and no early post-infection timepoints, were available to the study.

The chain employs TRBV7-2 and TRBJ1-5; a weak D match, TRBD1 (6 bases). The receptor was derived from a human donor who received a COVID-19 vaccine. Source: CD4+ T cells from PBMCs cultured with SARS-CoV-2 spike peptides, taken before COVID-19 vaccination. CDR3 residues: CASSLDRASQPQHF. The CDR3 DNA sequence: TGTGCCAGCAGCTTAGACAGGGCAAGCCAGCCCCAGCATTTT. Based on the CDR3 plus reference TRBV7-2 and TRBJ1-5, the full variable domain is GAGVSQSPSNKVTEKGKDVELRCDPISGHTALYWYRQSLGQGLEFLIYFQGNSAPDKSGLPSDRFSAERTGGSVSTLTIQRTQQEDSAVYLCASSLDRASQPQHFGDGTRLSIL.